This paragraph reports one TCR beta chain. The antigen it binds to is not known. Per-base qualities were not stored, and no clone one base away is much larger. This entry is derived from a study of blood T cells in healthy people across ages (dated by TCRdb to between 2015 and 2016). About the study as a whole: In model experiments, template switching captured roughly one uniquely barcoded TCR beta cDNA molecule for every two T cells. Using deep sequencing normalized with unique cDNA molecular identifiers, the study measured how TCR beta repertoire diversity changes with age. The donors were split into four age groups: young (average about 16 years), middle-aged (roughly 42), aged (roughly 65) and long-lived (over 75). Using the same blood draw, the study looked at two additional independent replicas of 1 million unique cDNA reads for two donors, one aged 18 to 30 and the other aged 80 or older. To avoid experimental bias, donors of different ages were distributed randomly across sequencing lanes.

For this chain, trimming is 4 bases at the V end and 11 bases at the J end, and the number of junction bases without a gene match is 9. In the germline V gene (reference sequence), CDR1 corresponds to DFQATT and CDR2 to SNEGSKA. The CDR3 spans 12 residues, from the cysteine through the phenylalanine. The entry retains the CDR3 DNA only, 36 bases that are in frame from base 1. The library relied on 5' RACE. The sample was run on an Illumina HiSeq 2500. A second about 7 to 11 cycle PCR used a sample-barcoded 5' primer and a J-beta primer mix. Each TCR beta cDNA molecule received a unique molecular identifier from a template-switch 5' adaptor carrying 12 random nucleotides. Each sample yielded at least 2.5 million CDR3-containing paired-end reads. First-strand cDNA synthesis was performed from all RNA using the Mint cDNA synthesis kit, with priming by a TRBC-specific oligonucleotide. All cDNA was treated with uracil-DNA glycosylase and then went through a first 18-cycle PCR with the universal primers M1SS and BC2_uni_R. The authors' analysis ran thus. Normalization of each sample was performed by random selection of 1 million high-quality reads, each carrying a distinct molecular identifier. Instead of being binned into consensus sequences, reads that shared molecular identifiers were thrown out. MiTCR, run with a Q25 quality threshold and the strictest error-elimination algorithm, handled CDR3 identification, clonotype clustering and error correction. A nonparametric unseen species model using Euler transformation provided a lower-bound estimate of total TCR beta diversity. The public reads were reprocessed in TCRdb via fastp at Q25 and MiXCR, keeping in-frame beta chains. All rows with the same CDR3 protein become a single entry with the most common DNA and genes. The V and J calls and clone size are TCRdb's, not the authors'. This sample gives over 1,300,000 distinct CDR3 sequences in total; around 59% of them show up just once. Under 8.5% of the sample is held by the ten biggest clonotypes.

The donors were 40 or so Caucasian individuals from Russia, aged roughly 6 to 90 years, who were systemically healthy. Approximately 9.7 milliliters of peripheral blood were drawn from each donor into EDTA-treated Vacutainer tubes. Ficoll-Paque density-gradient centrifugation was used to isolate PBMCs, with at least 6 million obtained per sample. Trizol reagent was used to extract total RNA from the PBMCs, yielding at least 5.5 micrograms per sample. For every donor, an aliquot of PBMCs went through flow cytometry to measure the percentages of naive CD45RAhigh/CD27high T cells. Paper-wide results and their limitations: Because profiling used bulk unsorted PBMCs, naive and antigen-experienced compartments could not be compared conclusively. The percentage of naive T cells measured by flow cytometry correlated strongly with observed TCR beta diversity. As age increased, observed TCR beta diversity per million T cells dropped in a roughly linear way, and a significant reduction was already evident by age about 40. Because the CMV infection status of the donors was unknown, age-related changes in expanded clonotypes may potentially have been confounded. Compared with the aged group, the long-lived group had more naive CD4+ T cells, fewer expanded clones and increased TCR diversity, suggesting age selection. Estimates of total diversity based on one million sequenced T cells were considered lower bounds and underestimates.

Sequenced: blood. The sequence links TRBV20-1 to TRBJ2-3; the central 7 bases match TRBD2. The source is a man aged 18 to 30 in good health. The DNA is as follows: TGCAGTGCTAAAGCGGGGATCCTCGGGCAGTATTTT. It is translated as CSAKAGILGQYF.